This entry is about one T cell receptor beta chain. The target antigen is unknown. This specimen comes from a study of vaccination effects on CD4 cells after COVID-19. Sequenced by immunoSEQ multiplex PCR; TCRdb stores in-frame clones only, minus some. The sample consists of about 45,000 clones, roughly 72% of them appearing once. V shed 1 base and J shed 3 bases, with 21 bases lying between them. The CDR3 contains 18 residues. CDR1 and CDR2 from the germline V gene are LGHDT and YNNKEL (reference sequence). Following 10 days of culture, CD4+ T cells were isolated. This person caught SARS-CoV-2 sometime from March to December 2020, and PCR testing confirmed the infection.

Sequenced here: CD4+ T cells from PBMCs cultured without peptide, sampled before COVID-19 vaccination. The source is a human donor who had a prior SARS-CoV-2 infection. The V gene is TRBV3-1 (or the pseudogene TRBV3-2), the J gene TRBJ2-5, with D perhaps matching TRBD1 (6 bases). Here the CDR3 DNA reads TGTGCCAGCAGCCAAGTGGCTTCGAGGGGGTGGACCGAAGAGACCCAGTACTTC. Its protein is CASSQVASRGWTEETQYF.